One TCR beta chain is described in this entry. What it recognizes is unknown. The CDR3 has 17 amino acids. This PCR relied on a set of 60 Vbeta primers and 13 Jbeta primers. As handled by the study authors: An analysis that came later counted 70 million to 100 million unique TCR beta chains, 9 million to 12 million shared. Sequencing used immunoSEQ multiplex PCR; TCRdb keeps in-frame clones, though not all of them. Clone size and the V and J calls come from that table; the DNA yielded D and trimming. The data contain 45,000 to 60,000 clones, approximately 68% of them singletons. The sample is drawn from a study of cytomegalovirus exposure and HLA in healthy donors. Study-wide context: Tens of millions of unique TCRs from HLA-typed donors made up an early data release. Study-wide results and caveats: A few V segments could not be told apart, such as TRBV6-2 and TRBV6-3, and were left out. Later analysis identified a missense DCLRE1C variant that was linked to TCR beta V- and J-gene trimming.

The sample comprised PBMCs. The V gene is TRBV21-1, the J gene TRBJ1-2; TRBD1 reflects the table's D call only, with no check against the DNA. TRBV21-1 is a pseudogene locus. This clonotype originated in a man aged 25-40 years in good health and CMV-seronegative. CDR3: CASSNLRGRFGFYGYTF. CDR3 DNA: TGTGCCAGCAGCAATTTGAGGGGGCGCTTCGGCTTCTATGGCTACACCTTC.